The 11 T cell receptor beta chains presented below share a single source sample, sequenced in a study of OX40 agonist ivuxolimab in advanced cancers. The table came from immunoSEQ multiplex PCR; TCRdb's copy has only in-frame clones and leaves some out. The repertoire has around 62,000 clones, over 65% of them found once; the top ten carry about 0.68%. This material consisted of CD4+ or CD8+ T cells sorted from blood, taken in a trial of the OX40 agonist ivuxolimab. Source of these receptors: an adult with an advanced solid tumor such as melanoma, head and neck, liver or kidney cancer.

This sequence joins TRBV7-3 and TRBJ2-6; no definite D call. V was cut by 8 bases and J by 4 bases, with 6 bases left in between. The germline V gene has CDR1 SGHTA and CDR2 FQGTGA. The length of the CDR3 is 12 residues. The CDR3 DNA is TGTGCCAGCGGCGTAGGGGCCAACGTCCTGACTTTC. Amino acids: CASGVGANVLTF.

The gene calls are TRBV18 and TRBJ2-5; TRBD2 agrees at 7 bases. The CDR3 extends over 14 amino acids. Germline V gene lookup returns CDR1 KGHSH and CDR2 LQKENI. The V segment lost 5 bases and the J segment 5 bases; nucleotides outside the gene matches: 8. The CDR3 DNA follows: TGTGCCAGCTCATCCGGGACTACCGCTGAGACCCAGTACTTC. It specifies CASSSGTTAETQYF. The whole variable domain, remainder taken from reference TRBV18 and TRBJ2-5, is NAGVMQNPRHLVRRRGQEARLRCSPMKGHSHVYWYRQLPEEGLKFMVYLQKENIIDESGMPKERFSAEFPKEGPSILRIQQVVRGDSAAYFCASSSGTTAETQYFGPGTRLLVL.

The chain joins TRBV19 to TRBJ1-1, with D perhaps matching TRBD1 (5 bases). The V end was cut by 4 bases, the J end by 8 bases, with 11 bases between. This CDR3 has 12 amino acids. Germline assignment: CDR1 LNHDA and CDR2 SQIVND (reference sequence). CDR3 DNA: TGTGCCAGTAGTAATGACAGAGCGGAAGCTTTCTTT. Protein: CASSNDRAEAFF.

CDR3 sequence reads: CASSRPRRGPSSYEQYF. The CDR3 coding sequence is TGTGCCAGCAGCCGACCAAGGAGGGGGCCGTCCTCCTACGAGCAGTACTTC. This chain joins TRBV7-2 and TRBJ2-7, with D perhaps matching TRBD1 (7 bases). CDR3 length: 17 residues. In germline, CDR1 is SGHTA, CDR2 FQGNSA. Trimming removed 5 bases at V and 0 bases at J, with 20 bases between.

V is TRBV6-1 and J is TRBJ1-1; weak D call: TRBD1 (6 bases). The CDR3 consists of 14 residues. V dropped 5 bases and J dropped 0 bases, with 10 bases sitting between them. Per the germline V gene, CDR1 is MNHNS and CDR2 is SASEGT. DNA for the CDR3: TGTGCCAGCAGTTTAGACAGGATGAACACTGAAGCTTTCTTT. It codes for CASSLDRMNTEAFF.

The sample holds one count of this clone. The CDR3 DNA reads TGTGCCAGCAGCCTGGACCGGACCTACACTGAAGCTTTCTTT. Amino acid sequence: CASSLDRTYTEAFF. The J gene is TRBJ1-1, the V gene TRBV7-2; D is unresolved. Germline CDR1 and CDR2: SGHTA and FQGNSA. This CDR3 spans 14 amino acids. The germline V and J ends were trimmed by 5 bases and 3 bases, with 13 bases remaining between them.

This CDR3 reads CASSLQLNNEQFF. The CDR3 nucleotides are TGTGCCAGCAGCCTCCAGCTTAACAATGAGCAGTTCTTC. This chain uses TRBV7-2 with TRBJ2-1; D ambiguous. V was trimmed by 5 bases and J by 5 bases, leaving 10 bases between them. Germline V gene data show CDR1 as SGHTA and CDR2 as FQGNSA. The CDR3 has 13 residues. The full variable domain, in which reference TRBV7-2 and TRBJ2-1 provide the parts outside the CDR3, is GAGVSQSPSNKVTEKGKDVELRCDPISGHTALYWYRQSLGQGLEFLIYFQGNSAPDKSGLPSDRFSAERTGGSVSTLTIQRTQQEDSAVYLCASSLQLNNEQFFGPGTRLTVL.

This clone has only one observation. The rearrangement links TRBV29-1 to TRBJ2-1; 9 bases match TRBD1. The CDR3 has 13 residues. J lost 2 bases, V lost 6 bases, and 2 bases had no gene match. Germline CDR1 and CDR2: SQVTM and ANQGSEA. CDR3 DNA sequence: TGCAGCGTCGACAGGGGGACCTACAATGAGCAGTTCTTC. Protein: CSVDRGTYNEQFF.

The chain combines TRBV19 with TRBJ2-1, with no clear D. Germline CDR1 LNHDA, CDR2 SQIVND (reference sequence). The CDR3 spans 16 residues. Trimming took 4 bases from V and 5 from J, leaving 18 bases between them. Here the CDR3 reads CASSTGRFLGNNEQFF. CDR3 coding DNA: TGTGCCAGTAGTACCGGACGGTTTCTAGGAAACAATGAGCAGTTCTTC.

V and J are TRBV5-1 and TRBJ2-3; 10 bases are shared with TRBD2. The junction had 7 bases not matched to a gene; V was cut back by 1 base and J by 2 bases. Germline V CDR1 and CDR2: SGHRS, YFSETQ. The CDR3 runs to 17 residues. CDR3 nucleotide sequence: TGCGCCAGCAGCTTGCGGGCTAGCGGGAGAACCACAGATACGCAGTATTTT. The encoded protein is CASSLRASGRTTDTQYF.

In its sample, this clone was seen a few times. The rearrangement joins TRBV5-4 to TRBJ1-2, with 11 positions matching TRBD1. The J segment lost 7 bases and the V segment lost 0 bases, leaving 5 bases of the junction unmatched. The CDR3 covers 15 residues. Germline CDR1 reads SGHNT; CDR2 reads YYREEE (reference sequence). The CDR3 loop reads CASSLAPGTGGGYTF. The CDR3 DNA reads TGTGCCAGCAGCTTGGCACCCGGGACAGGGGGTGGCTACACCTTC.